This T cell receptor (beta chain) was recovered during a study of T cells in Graves' hyperthyroidism and ophthalmopathy (dated by TCRdb to the late 2010s). Looking at the study overall: To identify TCR V-J signatures that set the groups apart, the researchers used a discovery cohort of about a hundred patients, made up of roughly 45 with Graves' ophthalmopathy and 57 with stable Graves' hyperthyroidism. Prospective prediction of ophthalmopathy was tested in an independent validation cohort consisting of roughly 19 hyperthyroidism patients and about 17 patients who later progressed to ophthalmopathy. The roughly 91 discovery patients were randomly divided into training and test sets at a 7:3 ratio. The study also compared thyroid tissue and blood T-cell repertoires from more than 5 Graves' hyperthyroidism patients. Following sampling, methimazole starting at 30 mg daily was given to hyperthyroidism patients, and high-dose intravenous methylprednisolone was given to ophthalmopathy patients. According to the paper, TCR Vbeta CDR3 sequencing was carried out on 135 peripheral blood samples, which came from fewer than 50 ophthalmopathy, under 80 hyperthyroidism and some 17 progressor patients. Study-level results and caveats: During validation, the model predicted progression to ophthalmopathy a median of approximately 6 months ahead of onset, with almost 71% sensitivity and about 72% specificity. A model built on a 13 V-J signature distinguished ophthalmopathy from stable hyperthyroidism, reaching 85% to 90% sensitivity and about 81% specificity in cross-validation and 80%/75% in testing. Sample size was not statistically predetermined, and blinding of investigators to group allocation was not performed. Most expanded thyroid clonotypes (frequency above 0.001) were also detected in blood, suggesting blood repertoires may reflect thyroid immune responses.

The TCR beta CDR3 regions were amplified from the RNA transcripts. For the first round of RT-PCR on the TCR CDR3, the HTBI primer set was used together with the Qiagen OneStep RT-PCR kit. The libraries were constructed in a second round of multiplex PCR and then size-selected and purified. Paired-end sequencing of the libraries was performed with 100 bp reads on an Illumina HiSeq2000. The study's processing was this. SOAPnuke was used to process the raw data, throwing out any read that contained adapters or uncalled bases, had a mean Phred below 15, or lacked an exact constant-primer or identifier match. COPE v1.2.5 was used to merge high-quality paired reads, and clonotypes were defined as unique nucleotide sequences. MiTCR v1.1 was used to align the clonotypes against IMGT TRBV, TRBD and TRBJ reference segments. The analysis was restricted to V-J combinations with a frequency above 0.0001, which together covered 99.2% of the repertoires. The TCS score was defined as the ratio of F50 (clonal expansion) to E x V (chaos), calculated using BLOSUM62-based TCRdist between CDR3 peptides within each V-J. Welch's t-statistics and random forest reduced fewer than 550 V-J features to 10 to 15, which were used in a naive Bayes classifier (R e1071). The Morisita-Horn index was used to measure how similar the thyroid and blood repertoires were. TCRdb reran the public reads through fastp at Q25 and MiXCR, keeping productive beta chains. A single entry per CDR3 protein holds the most common genes and DNA from its merged rows. What appears here as the V and J calls and clone size reflects TCRdb's work, not the paper's. This sample lists roughly 98,000 distinct CDR3 sequences; around 42% were detected once. The ten largest clonotypes hold roughly 10% of the sample.

This clonotype came up many times. The specificity of this receptor is unknown. Base qualities are not recorded, but no much larger clone differs from it by a single base. According to the germline V gene, CDR1 reads SNHLY and CDR2 reads FYNNEI. V drops 7 bases and J drops 7 bases, leaving 20 bases in between. From the cysteine through the phenylalanine, the CDR3 covers 14 amino acids. Just the 42-base CDR3 DNA is kept, in frame starting at base 1. A patient counted as having stable Graves' hyperthyroidism if no progression to ophthalmopathy occurred over 18 months of follow-up. Hyperthyroidism patients were aged 18 to 65 years and newly diagnosed, with disease duration of less than 2 months. Patients with uncontrolled infections, other autoimmune diseases, pregnancy or lactation were excluded. Diagnoses were based on clinical symptoms, serum thyroxine and TRAb, thyroid ultrasound and orbital computed tomography. Trizol reagent was used to extract total RNA, and RNA quality was then checked on an Agilent 2100 Bioanalyzer.

The chain is made from TRBV2 and TRBJ2-7, and TRBD2 may be the D gene, going by 6 matching bases. The sequence was collected from a woman in her twenties or thirties with Graves' hyperthyroidism. The sequencing sample was made of peripheral blood or thyroid tissue (not recorded which). The DNA is as follows: TGTGCCAGCATCCTCGGGAGAGGTGTCGGGGAGCAGTACTTC. Translated, it gives CASILGRGVGEQYF.